Listed below are T cell receptor beta chains from one sample, sequenced in a study of cytomegalovirus exposure and HLA in healthy donors. Generated by immunoSEQ multiplex PCR, the TCRdb table keeps only in-frame clones and is missing some. Here the sample spans 100,000 or so clones, more than 65% being singletons. The source material was PBMCs. The receptors stem from a man aged 35 to 55 in good health and CMV-seropositive. CDR3s include the opening cysteine and the closing phenylalanine or tryptophan. The D gene is left open where the match is weak. Clone size, where shown, is once, few, many, or a class for clones that have expanded.

d_call j_call v_call clone_size cdr3_nt cdr3_aa
TRBD1 TRBJ1-2 TRBV28 once TGTGCCAGCATTAGAGGGGCAGGGGGCTATGGCTACACCTTC CASIRGAGGYGYTF
TRBD1 TRBJ1-4 TRBV5-6 . TGTGCCAGCAGCTTGATTACAGGGGAGCCGAATGAAAAACTGTTTTTT CASSLITGEPNEKLFF
. TRBJ1-1 TRBV4-2 . TGTGCCAGCAGCGGCGGGACTGAAGCTTTCTTT CASSGGTEAFF
TRBD2 TRBJ2-5 TRBV9 . TGTGCCAGCAGCGTAGAAGGGGCTAGCGGGAGTGGCGCAGAGACCCAGTACTTC CASSVEGASGSGAETQYF
TRBD2 TRBJ2-1 TRBV5-1 . TGCGCCAGCAGCTTGGAAAGCGGGAGCTACAATGAGCAGTTCTTC CASSLESGSYNEQFF
TRBD1 TRBJ1-1 TRBV15 . TGTGCCACCAGCAGGGGTCCCGGGACAGGGGGAACTTTCTTT CATSRGPGTGGTFF
TRBD2 TRBJ2-7 TRBV6-5 . TGTGCCAGCAGTGGCGGGAGGTGGTCCCAATACGAGCAGTACTTC CASSGGRWSQYEQYF
. TRBJ1-1 TRBV6-6 . TGTGCCAGCACCTGGACAGTACTGAACACTGAAGCTTTCTTT CASTWTVLNTEAFF
. TRBJ2-7 TRBV4-1 . TGCGCCAGCAGCCTCGAGGAAACCTACGAGCAGTACTTC CASSLEETYEQYF
. TRBJ1-1 TRBV7-2 . TGTGCCAGCAGCTTAGGATCCAGGGCTGGGACTGAAGCTTTCTTT CASSLGSRAGTEAFF
. TRBJ2-6 TRBV19 . TGTGCCAGTAGTCAGGGTACAGTACAAAGCTCTGGGGCCAACGTCCTGACTTTC CASSQGTVQSSGANVLTF
TRBD1 TRBJ2-7 TRBV2 . TGTGCCAGCGCCGGGACAGGACAACCCTACGAGCAGTACTTC CASAGTGQPYEQYF
. TRBJ1-1 TRBV30 once TGTGCCTGGGAGCGTAGGACACCTGCGAACACTGAAGCTTTCTTT CAWERRTPANTEAFF
TRBD1 TRBJ1-2 TRBV6-6 . TGTGCCAGCAGTTACCAGGGGGAGGGCTACACCTTC CASSYQGEGYTF
. TRBJ2-5 TRBV4-2 . TGTGCCAGCAGCCAATTGAATAGCGGCCAAGAGACCCAGTACTTC CASSQLNSGQETQYF
. TRBJ2-3 TRBV7-2 . TGTGCCAGCAGCTTTGAGGCGGGCGGGTTTTATACGCAGTATTTT CASSFEAGGFYTQYF
TRBD1 TRBJ2-4 TRBV7-8 . TGTGCCAGCAGCGGGCGGACAGGGGTAAACATTCAGTACTTC CASSGRTGVNIQYF
TRBD1 TRBJ2-3 TRBV6-5 . TGTGCCAGCAGCCGTACAGGGGATGGCACAGATACGCAGTATTTT CASSRTGDGTDTQYF
TRBD2 TRBJ2-5 TRBV19 . TGTGCCAGTAGGGGACTAGCGGGAGGGGAGACCCAGTACTTC CASRGLAGGETQYF
. TRBJ2-1 TRBV5-8 few TGTGCCAGCAGTACCGCTAGCCCGAGCTCCTACAATGAGCAGTTCTTC CASSTASPSSYNEQFF
TRBD1 TRBJ2-1 TRBV6-5 . TGTGCCAGCAGTTACTCCCACACCGAGGGACAGAATGAGCAGTTCTTC CASSYSHTEGQNEQFF
TRBD1 TRBJ1-5 TRBV19 . TGTGCCAGTAGTATAGGCCGCCCGGACAGGGTCAATCAGCCCCAGCATTTT CASSIGRPDRVNQPQHF
. TRBJ1-1 TRBV30 . TGTGCCTGGAGTCCTTATCGTACAAGAGAAGCTTTCTTT CAWSPYRTREAFF
. TRBJ2-1 TRBV6-6 few TGTGCCAGCAGTCCAGCGCTTAGTTACAATGAGCAGTTCTTC CASSPALSYNEQFF
. TRBJ1-6 TRBV4-1 . TGCGCCAGCAGCCCACCGGAGGTGGGGAATAGTTCACCCCTCCACTTT CASSPPEVGNSSPLHF
TRBD1 TRBJ1-1 TRBV7-2 . TGTGCCAGCAAAGGGACAGGAGAAGCTTTCTTT CASKGTGEAFF
TRBD1 TRBJ1-2 TRBV19 . TGTGCCAGTAGTATGTTTGGGACAGACTATGGCTACACCTTC CASSMFGTDYGYTF
TRBD2 TRBJ2-5 TRBV5-1 . TGCGCCAGCAGTGGAGTTAGCGGGAGTCGGGAGACCCAGTACTTC CASSGVSGSRETQYF
. TRBJ2-5 TRBV7-9 . TGTGCCAGCAGCTCGGTCGGGACACAAAAAGAGACCCAGTACTTC CASSSVGTQKETQYF
. TRBJ2-7 TRBV21-1 . TGTGCCAGCAGCAACTCCGCCGGGACAGTCTCCGAGCAGTACTTC CASSNSAGTVSEQYF
TRBD1 TRBJ2-6 TRBV7-6 few TGTGCCAGCAGCCCCTATGGCGGACAGGTGGACTCTGGGGCCAACGGCCTGACTTTC CASSPYGGQVDSGANGLTF
TRBD1 TRBJ1-1 TRBV10-3 . TGTGCCATCAAGGAAGGACAGGGGGACACCACTGAAGCTTTCTTT CAIKEGQGDTTEAFF
. TRBJ1-1 TRBV27 few TGTGCCAGCAGTAATACAGCGGGCGCTTTCTTT CASSNTAGAFF
. TRBJ2-1 TRBV7-6 . TGTGCCAGCAGCTTAGGGGAGGGGGATGAGCAGTTCTTC CASSLGEGDEQFF
TRBD1 TRBJ1-5 TRBV27 few TGTGCCAGCAGTTCCGGGACAGGGGCTCAGCCCCAGCATTTT CASSSGTGAQPQHF
. TRBJ1-2 TRBV18 . TGTGCCAGCTCTCCGCGATCTAACTATGGCTACACCTTC CASSPRSNYGYTF
TRBD1 TRBJ1-6 TRBV27 . TGTGCCAGCAGACTGACAGGGGATAATTCACCCCTCCACTTT CASRLTGDNSPLHF
. TRBJ2-6 TRBV12-2 . TGTGCAAGTCGCTTAGGAAGTTCTAGCGGGAGACGCTCTGGGGCCAACGTCCTGACTTTC CASRLGSSSGRRSGANVLTF
. TRBJ2-1 TRBV5-4 few TGTGCCAGCAGATTCGACTCCGCCAATGAGCAGTTCTTC CASRFDSANEQFF
TRBD2 TRBJ2-3 TRBV5-6 . TGTGCCAGCAGCCCCGGACTAGATTTAGATACGCAGTATTTT CASSPGLDLDTQYF
TRBD1 TRBJ1-5 TRBV7-9 once TGTGCCAGCAGCCCGCAGGGGGCGAGTAGCAATCAGCCCCAGCATTTT CASSPQGASSNQPQHF
. TRBJ2-7 TRBV19 . TGTGCCAGTAGTCCGGGGAACCCCTACGAGCAGTACTTC CASSPGNPYEQYF
TRBD2 TRBJ2-3 TRBV5-4 . TGTGCCACTAAGAGCGGGGCGCGAAGCACAGATACGCAGTATTTT CATKSGARSTDTQYF
TRBD2 TRBJ2-7 TRBV27 . TGTGCCAGCAGTAGGACTAGCGGGAGGTTGAACGAGCAGTACTTC CASSRTSGRLNEQYF
TRBD2 TRBJ2-1 TRBV19 few TGTGCCAGTAAGGAAGGACTAGCGGGTGGTGAGCAGTTCTTC CASKEGLAGGEQFF
. TRBJ1-1 TRBV6-6 . TGTGCCAGCAGCAATTATCCAGGGAACACTGAAGCTTTCTTT CASSNYPGNTEAFF
. TRBJ1-5 TRBV7-2 . TGTGCCAGCAGCTCGGGAGGACACCTTAGCAATCAGCCCCAGCATTTT CASSSGGHLSNQPQHF
TRBD2 TRBJ2-1 TRBV28 few TGTGCCAGCAGTAGGACTAGCGGGAGGCCCTCCTACAATGAGCAGTTCTTC CASSRTSGRPSYNEQFF
. TRBJ2-1 TRBV7-3 . TGTGCCAGCAGCTTAGACTACAGTCCAAGAGGCAATGAGCAGTTCTTC CASSLDYSPRGNEQFF
TRBD1 TRBJ2-7 TRBV7-2 . TGTGCCAGCAGCCCAAGACAGGGTGGCGAGCAGTACTTC CASSPRQGGEQYF